The T cell receptor beta chain under discussion was sequenced for a study of shared clonotypes between healthy human individuals. Across the study: A couple of women and a few men aged 18 to 49 made up the donors.

The ends lost 7 bases at V and 4 bases at J; junction bases unmatched: 16. The V gene's germline CDR1 is ENHRY and CDR2 SYGVKD. The CDR3 is 18 residues long. Notes on this clone: The antigen is undetermined.

Overall study findings and caveats: A few donors shared about 5% of their naive CD4 clonotypes.

Naive CD8 cells were CD45RO-negative, positively selected for CCR7, excluding terminally differentiated effector memory CD45RA+ cells. The authors distributed each subset's genomic DNA evenly over several immunoSEQ plates. Repertoires were generated with immunoSEQ multiplex PCR, while TCRdb's copy carries only in-frame clones and drops some. The sample has about 820,000 clones, approximately 92% seen once; the top ten hold more than 20%. Sequencing was carried out using naive CD8+ T cells sorted from blood. V usage is TRBV10-3 and J usage is TRBJ2-2; 9 nucleotides agree with TRBD2. The receptor was isolated from a man aged 30-40 years in good health. This chain's CDR3 is CAITGVPSGIGSTGELFF. In DNA form, the CDR3 reads TGTGCCATCACCGGGGTTCCTAGCGGGATCGGGTCCACCGGGGAGCTGTTTTTT.